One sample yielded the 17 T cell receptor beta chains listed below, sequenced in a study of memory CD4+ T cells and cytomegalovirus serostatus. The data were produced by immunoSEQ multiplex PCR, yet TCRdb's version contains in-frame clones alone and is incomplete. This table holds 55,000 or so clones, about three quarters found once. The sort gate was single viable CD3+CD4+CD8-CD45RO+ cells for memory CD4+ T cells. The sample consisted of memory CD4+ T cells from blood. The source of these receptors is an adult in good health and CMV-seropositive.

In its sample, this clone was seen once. The CDR3 bases are TGCGCCAGCAGCCAACAATTGAGCTCCTATAATTCACCCCTCCACTTT. It encodes CASSQQLSSYNSPLHF. The chain employs TRBV4-3 and TRBJ1-6; D is uncertain. CDR3 length equals 16 residues. Trimming removed 2 bases at V and 0 bases at J, with 8 bases between. The germline gives CDR1 LGHNA, CDR2 YSLEER.

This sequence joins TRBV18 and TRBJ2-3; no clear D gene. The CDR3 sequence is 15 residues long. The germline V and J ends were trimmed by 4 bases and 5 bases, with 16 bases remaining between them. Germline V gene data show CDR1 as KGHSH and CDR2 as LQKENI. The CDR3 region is CASSLIPRTEDTQYF. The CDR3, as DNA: TGTGCCAGCTCACTTATACCTCGGACCGAAGATACGCAGTATTTT. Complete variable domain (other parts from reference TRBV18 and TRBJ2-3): NAGVMQNPRHLVRRRGQEARLRCSPMKGHSHVYWYRQLPEEGLKFMVYLQKENIIDESGMPKERFSAEFPKEGPSILRIQQVVRGDSAAYFCASSLIPRTEDTQYFGPGTRLTVL.

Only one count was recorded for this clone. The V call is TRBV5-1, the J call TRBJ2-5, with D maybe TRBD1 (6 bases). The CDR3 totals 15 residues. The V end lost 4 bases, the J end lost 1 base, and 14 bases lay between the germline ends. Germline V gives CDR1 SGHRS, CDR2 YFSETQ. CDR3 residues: CASSVMGATQETQYF. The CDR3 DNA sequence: TGCGCCAGCAGCGTGATGGGGGCCACCCAAGAGACCCAGTACTTC.

DNA for the CDR3: TGTGCCACCAGCAGAGTGGCCGCGGGGCAAGAGACCCAGTACTTC. Its protein product is CATSRVAAGQETQYF. The chain combines TRBV15 with TRBJ2-5; TRBD2 is a possible D gene (6 bases). Germline V gene data show CDR1 as LNHNV and CDR2 as YYDKDF (reference sequence). V was pared by 1 base and J by 2 bases, with 11 bases between. The CDR3 runs 15 residues.

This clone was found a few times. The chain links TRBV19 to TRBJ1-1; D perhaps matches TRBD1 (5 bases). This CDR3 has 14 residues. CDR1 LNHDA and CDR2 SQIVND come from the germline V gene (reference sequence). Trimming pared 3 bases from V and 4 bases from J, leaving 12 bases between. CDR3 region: CASSMFAGPTEAFF. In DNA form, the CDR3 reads TGTGCCAGTAGTATGTTTGCAGGGCCCACTGAAGCTTTCTTT.

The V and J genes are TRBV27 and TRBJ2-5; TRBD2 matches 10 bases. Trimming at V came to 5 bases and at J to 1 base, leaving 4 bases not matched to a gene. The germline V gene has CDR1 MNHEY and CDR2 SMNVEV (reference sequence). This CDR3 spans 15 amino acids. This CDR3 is CASSPGLAFQETQYF. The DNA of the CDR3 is TGTGCCAGCAGTCCGGGACTAGCGTTCCAAGAGACCCAGTACTTC.

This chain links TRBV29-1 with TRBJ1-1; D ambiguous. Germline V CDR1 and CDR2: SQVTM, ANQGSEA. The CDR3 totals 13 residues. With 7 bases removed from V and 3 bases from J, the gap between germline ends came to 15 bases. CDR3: CSAKWGMDTEAFF. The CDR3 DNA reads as TGCAGCGCAAAGTGGGGAATGGACACTGAAGCTTTCTTT.

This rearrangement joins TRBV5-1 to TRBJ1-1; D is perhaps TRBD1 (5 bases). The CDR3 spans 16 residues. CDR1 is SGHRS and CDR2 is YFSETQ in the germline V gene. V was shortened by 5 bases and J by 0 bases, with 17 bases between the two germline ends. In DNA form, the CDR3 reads TGCGCCAGCAGAGAAGGGAAAGGGGTTATGAACACTGAAGCTTTCTTT. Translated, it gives CASREGKGVMNTEAFF. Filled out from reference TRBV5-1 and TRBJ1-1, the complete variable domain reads KAGVTQTPRYLIKTRGQQVTLSCSPISGHRSVSWYQQTPGQGLQFLFEYFSETQRNKGNFPGRFSGRQFSNSRSEMNVSTLELGDSALYLCASREGKGVMNTEAFFGQGTRLTVV.

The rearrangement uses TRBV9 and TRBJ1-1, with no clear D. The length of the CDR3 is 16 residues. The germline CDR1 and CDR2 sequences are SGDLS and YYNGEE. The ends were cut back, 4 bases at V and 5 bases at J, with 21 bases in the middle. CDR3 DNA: TGTGCCAGCAGCTCTCGACAACTGGGCGGAGGAACTGAAGCTTTCTTT. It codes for CASSSRQLGGGTEAFF.

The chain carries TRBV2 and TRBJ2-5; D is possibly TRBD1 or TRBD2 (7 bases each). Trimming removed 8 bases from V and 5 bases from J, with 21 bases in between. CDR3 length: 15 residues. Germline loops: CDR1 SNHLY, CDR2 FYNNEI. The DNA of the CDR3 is TGTGCCAGCTGCAGGGGGGGGGCCCGAGGGGAGACCCAGTACTTC. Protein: CASCRGGARGETQYF.

The CDR3 DNA reads as TGTGCCAGCAGCGTCACGCCGGGGGTCCCTGAGCAGTTCTTC. It yields the protein CASSVTPGVPEQFF. This chain connects TRBV7-2 to TRBJ2-1; weak D call: TRBD2 (6 bases). Trimming left V 5 bases short and J 9 bases short, with 17 bases between. The CDR3 sequence is 14 residues long. Germline CDR1 is SGHTA and CDR2 is FQGNSA.

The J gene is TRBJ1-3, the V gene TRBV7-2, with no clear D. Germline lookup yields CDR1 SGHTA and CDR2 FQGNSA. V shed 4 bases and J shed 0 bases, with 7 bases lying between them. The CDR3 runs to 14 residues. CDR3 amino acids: CASSSRISGNTIYF. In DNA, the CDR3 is TGTGCCAGCAGCTCCCGGATCTCTGGAAACACCATATATTTT.

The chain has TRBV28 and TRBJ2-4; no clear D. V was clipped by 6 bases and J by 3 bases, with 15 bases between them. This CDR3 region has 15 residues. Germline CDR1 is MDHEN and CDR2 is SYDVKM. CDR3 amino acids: CASSTRLGYKNIQYF. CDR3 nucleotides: TGTGCCAGCAGCACCCGTCTGGGGTACAAAAACATTCAGTACTTC. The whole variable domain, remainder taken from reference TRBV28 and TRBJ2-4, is DVKVTQSSRYLVKRTGEKVFLECVQDMDHENMFWYRQDPGLGLRLIYFSYDVKMKEKGDIPEGYSVSREKKERFSLILESASTNQTSMYLCASSTRLGYKNIQYFGAGTRLSVL.

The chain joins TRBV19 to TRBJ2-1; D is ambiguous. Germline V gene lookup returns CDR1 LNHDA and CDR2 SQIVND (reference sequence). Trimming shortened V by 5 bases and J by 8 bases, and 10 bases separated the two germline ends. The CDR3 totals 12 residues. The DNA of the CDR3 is TGTGCCAGTAGTCCCCCCACTCATGAGCAGTTCTTC. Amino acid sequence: CASSPPTHEQFF.

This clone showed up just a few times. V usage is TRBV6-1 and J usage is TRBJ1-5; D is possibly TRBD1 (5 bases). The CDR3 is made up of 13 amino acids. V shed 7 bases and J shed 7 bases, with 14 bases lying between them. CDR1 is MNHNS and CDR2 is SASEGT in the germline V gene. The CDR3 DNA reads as TGTGCCAGCAAGGGGCAGCCTAACCAGCCCCAGCATTTT. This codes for CASKGQPNQPQHF.

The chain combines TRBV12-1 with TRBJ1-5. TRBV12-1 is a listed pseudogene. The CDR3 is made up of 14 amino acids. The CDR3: CASSFGTSNQPQHF. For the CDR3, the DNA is TGTGCCAGCAGCTTTGGCACCAGCAATCAGCCCCAGCATTTT.

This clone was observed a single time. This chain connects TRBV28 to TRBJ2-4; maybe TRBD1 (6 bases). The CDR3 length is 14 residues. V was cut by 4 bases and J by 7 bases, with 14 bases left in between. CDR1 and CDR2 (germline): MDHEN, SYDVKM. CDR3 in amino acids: CASSSPDRWNIQYF. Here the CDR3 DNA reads TGTGCCAGCAGTTCCCCGGACAGATGGAACATTCAGTACTTC.